This paragraph covers one T cell receptor beta chain sequence. As yet, its antigen is unknown. From CD4+ cells came CD45RA+ naive and CD45RA-negative memory subsets. This sample stems from a study of shared clonotypes between healthy human individuals. Trimming removed 5 bases at V and 9 bases at J, with 20 bases between. From germline, CDR1 is SGHTA and CDR2 FQGNSA. The CDR3 is made up of 15 amino acids. This table comes from immunoSEQ multiplex PCR, and its TCRdb copy is limited to in-frame clones, with some not included. The sample shows some 2,500,000 clones, approximately 90% of them seen only once. Study-level findings and limits: Among non-shared clonotypes, generation probabilities were lower than among those shared by all four donors.

The sample consisted of naive CD4+ T cells from PBMCs. Indicated subset: CD45RA+ positively selected. This clonotype originated in a man in his late teens or twenties in good health. Some clones in this sample may be carry-over from other donors' samples. The V and J genes are TRBV7-2 and TRBJ2-1; D remains ambiguous. The CDR3 region is CASSPNQLPGGEQFF. The DNA of the CDR3 is TGTGCCAGCAGCCCGAACCAACTTCCGGGCGGTGAGCAGTTCTTC.